The next 18 T cell receptor beta chains were all read from a single sample in a study of blood T cell repertoires in COVID-19. Clones were sequenced by immunoSEQ multiplex PCR, and TCRdb holds only the in-frame ones, with some missing. This sample has roughly 100,000 clones; 82% occur once, and the top ten carry around a sixth. The sequenced material came from peripheral blood. The receptor source for this set is a man aged 80 or over with acute or convalescent COVID-19.

The chain uses TRBV30 and TRBJ1-5; 8 bases fit TRBD1. Germline-derived CDR1 and CDR2 are GTSNPN and SVGIG (reference sequence). Trimming at V came to 0 bases and at J to 6 bases, leaving 4 bases not matched to a gene. CDR3 length equals 14 residues. CDR3 sequence: CAWSVGGTGQPQHF. The DNA for the CDR3 is TGTGCCTGGAGTGTGGGCGGGACAGGTCAGCCCCAGCATTTT. Complete variable domain (other parts from reference TRBV30 and TRBJ1-5): SQTIHQWPATLVQPVGSPLSLECTVEGTSNPNLYWYRQAAGRGLQLLFYSVGIGQISSEVPQNLSASRPQDRQFILSSKKLLLSDSGFYLCAWSVGGTGQPQHFGDGTRLSIL.

This chain uses TRBV5-8 with TRBJ2-1, with 8 bases lining up with TRBD1. This CDR3 has 15 amino acids. Germline lookup yields CDR1 SGHTS and CDR2 YDEGEE. The V gene end was trimmed by 5 bases and the J gene end by 2 bases; junction bases not matched to a gene: 6. DNA for the CDR3: TGTGCCAGCAGTCGCGACAGGGGCGCCTACAATGAGCAGTTCTTC. It translates to CASSRDRGAYNEQFF.

V and J are TRBV3-1 (or the pseudogene TRBV3-2) and TRBJ2-1; perhaps TRBD1 as D (6 bases). This CDR3 comprises 14 residues. The V end was cut by 8 bases, the J end by 9 bases, with 20 bases between. Germline CDR1 and CDR2: LGHDT and YNNKEL (reference sequence). In DNA form, the CDR3 reads TGTGCCAGCTCCAACTCCCAGGGGACGACTGAGCAGTTCTTC. Amino acid sequence: CASSNSQGTTEQFF.

The genes are TRBV6-5 and TRBJ2-5; 8 bases match TRBD1. With 4 bases clipped from V and 5 bases from J, the junction kept 9 bases outside the gene matches. The CDR3 has 15 amino acids. In germline, CDR1 is MNHEY, CDR2 SVGAGI. CDR3 sequence: CASSSTGGLGETQYF. Written as DNA, the CDR3 is TGTGCCAGCAGTTCTACAGGGGGTTTAGGGGAGACCCAGTACTTC.

The chain has TRBV6-2 or TRBV6-3 and TRBJ2-1; 12 bases map to TRBD2. In germline, CDR1 is MNHEY, CDR2 SVGEGT. The V segment lost 5 bases and the J segment 3 bases; nucleotides outside the gene matches: 5. This CDR3 has 16 amino acids. The CDR3 is CASSGGGLAGYNEQFF. CDR3 in DNA: TGTGCCAGCAGTGGGGGGGGACTAGCGGGCTACAATGAGCAGTTCTTC.

The chain carries TRBV7-2 and TRBJ2-2; 11 nucleotides agree with TRBD1. This CDR3 is 16 amino acids long. Trimming cost V 1 base and J 7 bases; bases outside gene matches: 5. From germline, CDR1 is SGHTA and CDR2 FQGNSA. The CDR3 DNA reads TGTGCCAGCAGCTTAGTCTGGACAGGGGGCCTCGGGGAGCTGTTTTTT. This encodes CASSLVWTGGLGELFF.

The V gene is TRBV29-1, the J gene TRBJ2-1; TRBD2 matches at 7 bases. The V and J ends lost 4 bases and 8 bases, in that order; junction bases with no gene match: 5. The germline gives CDR1 SQVTM, CDR2 ANQGSEA. There are 12 residues in the CDR3. The chain's CDR3 is CSVASGPHEQFF. For the CDR3, the DNA is TGCAGCGTTGCTAGCGGACCGCATGAGCAGTTCTTC.

The chain recombines TRBV2 with TRBJ1-5, with 9 bases fitting TRBD1. The J segment lost 6 bases and the V segment lost 4 bases, leaving 7 bases of the junction unmatched. Germline V gene lookup returns CDR1 SNHLY and CDR2 FYNNEI. This CDR3 is 15 amino acids long. This chain's CDR3 is CASSVGQGPIQPQHF. The CDR3 bases are TGTGCCAGCAGTGTGGGACAGGGACCCATTCAGCCCCAGCATTTT.

CDR3 residues: CASSLQGWGTEAFF. CDR3 DNA sequence: TGTGCCAGCAGCTTACAGGGTTGGGGCACTGAAGCTTTCTTT. The genes are TRBV7-8 and TRBJ1-1, with D perhaps matching TRBD1 (5 bases). V was shortened by 2 bases and J by 4 bases, with 11 bases between the two germline ends. The CDR3 extends over 14 amino acids. CDR1 and CDR2 from the germline V gene are SGHVS and FQNEAQ.

DNA for the CDR3: TGTGCCAGCAGTGGACAGGCCCTCTATGGCTACACCTTC. Protein product: CASSGQALYGYTF. The V and J genes are TRBV6-2 or TRBV6-3 and TRBJ1-2; 7 bases fit TRBD1. With 5 bases clipped from V and 4 bases from J, the junction kept 4 bases outside the gene matches. The CDR3 has 13 residues. Germline values: CDR1 MNHEY, CDR2 SVGEGT.

J is TRBJ1-5 and V is TRBV28; possibly TRBD1 for D (6 bases). This CDR3 has 16 amino acids. Germline V gene lookup returns CDR1 MDHEN and CDR2 SYDVKM. V was clipped by 5 bases and J by 0 bases, with 14 bases between them. Here the CDR3 reads CASSPSRGNSNQPQHF. CDR3 sequence (DNA): TGTGCCAGCAGTCCCTCCAGGGGCAATAGCAATCAGCCCCAGCATTTT.

The V and J genes are TRBV7-2 and TRBJ2-3; 12 bases are shared with TRBD2. This CDR3 is 16 amino acids long. With 4 bases clipped from V and 6 bases from J, the junction kept 8 bases outside the gene matches. CDR1 and CDR2 (germline): SGHTA, FQGNSA. CDR3 DNA: TGTGCCAGCAGCTCTAGGGCTAGCGGGGGGGCGGATACGCAGTATTTT. Its translation: CASSSRASGGADTQYF.

The gene calls are TRBV21-1 and TRBJ2-1; TRBD1 is taken as the D call from the table, unchecked against the DNA. TRBV21-1 is tagged as a pseudogene. The CDR3 extends over 13 amino acids. Written as DNA, the CDR3 is TGTGCCAGCAGCACCGGGACACACAATGAGCAGTTCTTC. Amino acid sequence: CASSTGTHNEQFF.

This rearrangement joins TRBV18 to TRBJ1-5; possibly TRBD1 for D (5 bases). This CDR3 region has 15 residues. The V end lost 3 bases, the J end lost 6 bases, and 15 bases lay between the germline ends. Germline V gene sequence: CDR1 KGHSH, CDR2 LQKENI. This chain's CDR3 is CASSPGQEGTQPQHF. CDR3 coding DNA: TGTGCCAGCTCACCCGGACAAGAAGGAACTCAGCCCCAGCATTTT.

The V gene is TRBV2, the J gene TRBJ2-7; 7 positions match TRBD1. The CDR3 consists of 15 residues. The germline gives CDR1 SNHLY, CDR2 FYNNEI. V lost 3 bases to trimming and J lost 0 bases; unmatched junction nucleotides: 5. CDR3 bases: TGTGCCAGCAGTGACCGGGACAGAGGCTCCTACGAGCAGTACTTC. Translated: CASSDRDRGSYEQYF.

This chain uses TRBV27 with TRBJ2-5, with D perhaps TRBD2 (6 bases). This CDR3 spans 13 amino acids. V was clipped by 6 bases and J by 3 bases, with 11 bases between them. Germline lookup yields CDR1 MNHEY and CDR2 SMNVEV (reference sequence). CDR3 sequence reads: CASRLAVEETQYF. The CDR3 DNA reads TGTGCCAGCAGACTAGCAGTCGAAGAGACCCAGTACTTC.

The gene calls are TRBV7-6 and TRBJ1-2; TRBD1 aligns across 7 bases. Trimming cost V 6 bases and J 7 bases; bases outside gene matches: 14. Germline CDR1 SGHVS, CDR2 FNYEAQ. This CDR3 spans 15 amino acids. The CDR3 region is CASSRDRVNSAGYTF. The CDR3 DNA sequence: TGTGCCAGCAGTCGCGACAGGGTAAATTCGGCTGGCTACACCTTC. The whole variable domain, filled in from reference TRBV7-6 and TRBJ1-2, reads GAGVSQSPRYKVTKRGQDVALRCDPISGHVSLYWYRQALGQGPEFLTYFNYEAQQDKSGLPNDRFSAERPEGSISTLTIQRTEQRDSAMYRCASSRDRVNSAGYTFGSGTRLTVV.

The chain recombines TRBV6-1 with TRBJ1-1, with D tentatively TRBD1 (5 bases). With 2 bases removed from V and 3 bases from J, the gap between germline ends came to 19 bases. CDR3 length: 17 amino acids. Germline V lookup: CDR1 MNHNS, CDR2 SASEGT. CDR3 in amino acids: CASSESPWGRADTEAFF. The CDR3, as DNA: TGTGCCAGCAGTGAATCCCCTTGGGGGAGGGCGGACACTGAAGCTTTCTTT.